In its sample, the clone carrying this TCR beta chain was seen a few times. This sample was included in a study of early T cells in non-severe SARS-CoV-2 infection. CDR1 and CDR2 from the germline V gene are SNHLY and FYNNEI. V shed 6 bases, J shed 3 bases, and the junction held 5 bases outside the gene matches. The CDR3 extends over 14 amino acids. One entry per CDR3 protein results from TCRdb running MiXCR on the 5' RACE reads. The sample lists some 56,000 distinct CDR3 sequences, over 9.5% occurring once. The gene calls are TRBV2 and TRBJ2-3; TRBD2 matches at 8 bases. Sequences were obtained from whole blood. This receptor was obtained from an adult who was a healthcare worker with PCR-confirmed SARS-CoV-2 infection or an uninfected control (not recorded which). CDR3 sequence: CASRLAALTDTQYF. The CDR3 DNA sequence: TGTGCCAGCAGACTAGCGGCCCTGACAGATACGCAGTATTTT.